This TCR beta chain was captured by sequencing in a study of cytomegalovirus exposure and HLA in healthy donors. V shed 4 bases, J shed 2 bases, and the junction held 5 bases outside the gene matches. Germline lookup yields CDR1 SGHRS and CDR2 YFSETQ. The CDR3 runs to 14 residues. The PCR employed 60 Vbeta primers together with 13 Jbeta primers. TCRdb's table, derived via immunoSEQ multiplex PCR, lists solely in-frame clones and lacks some. The data contain some 190,000 clones, 78% of them singletons. The chain joins TRBV5-1 to TRBJ2-7, with 8 positions matching TRBD1. Sample: PBMCs. The sequence came from a female donor in good health and CMV-seronegative. For the CDR3, the DNA is TGCGCCAGCAGCGCGGGACAGGACCCCTACGAGCAGTACTTC. As protein: CASSAGQDPYEQYF.